What follows describes a single T cell receptor beta chain. Its target antigen remains unknown. Per-nucleotide qualities are absent, and no much larger clonotype sits a single base away. This entry is derived from a study of beta chain features in type 1 diabetes (dated by TCRdb to 2017 to 2018). At the level of the whole study: No differences in mean age, gender distribution, total cell number or subset yield were found between patients and healthy donors. A total of approximately 100,000,000 sorted cells were examined across all samples, and the number of cells per subset was strongly correlated with RNA yield. In the study, recently diagnosed type 1 diabetes patients and matched healthy donors were compared on the TCRB repertoires of their sorted circulating CD4+ T cell subsets. Whereas all 30 or so donors provided naive and central memory subsets, regulatory and stem cell-like memory subsets were isolated from just 8 patients and roughly 8 healthy donors. What the work shows at the level of the full study, not this receptor alone: Naive, central memory and regulatory TCRB repertoires appeared to be more alike among patients than among healthy donors. At VDJ recombination sites, type 1 diabetes patients had fewer insertions and more deleted nucleotides, which implies abnormalities in thymic rearrangement. Only small numbers of individuals were included in the HLA sub-analyses, which left unresolved whether HLA type had any influence on TCRB rearrangement. Type 1 diabetes patients showed a moderate but significant shortening of TCRB CDR3 length in all four CD4+ subsets. Sequencing cDNA rather than genomic DNA could over-represent highly expressing activated cells, although activation and CD3 levels did not differ between groups. PCR may preferentially amplify shorter templates, but because patient and control samples were amplified and corrected together, any resulting skew would affect both groups equally.

The entire amount of isolated RNA was reverse transcribed using the High Capacity cDNA Reverse Transcription Kit, so the sequenced TCRB transcripts were expressed ones. Deep immunoSEQ sequencing was applied to naive, central memory and regulatory T cell samples, giving an average of roughly 3.5 million total reads per sample. After sorted cells were lysed in RLT buffer, RNA was extracted with DNase-treated RNeasy Micro or Mini kits, with the choice depending on cell number. Each cell subset was processed on its own to prevent cross-contamination, while patient and healthy donor samples were processed together. TCRB sequences were amplified from cDNA with the immunoSEQ multiplex PCR, producing 87-bp fragments spanning the CDR3 region. Sequencing of the amplicons was performed on the Illumina HiSeq platform. In the original analysis: PCR bias was computationally corrected using synthetic template baselines, reads within Hamming distance 2 were collapsed, and singletons that could not be merged were discarded. Reads were aligned against IMGT to assign V, D and J genes, CDR3 length and insertions or deletions at six rearrangement sites. Within each subset, clonotype counts were normalized to the number of sorted cells before true diversity and Gini coefficients were calculated with the tcR R package. The overlap coefficient, calculated on TCRB nucleotide sequences, was used to quantify repertoire sharing. Out-of-frame TCRB sequences from naive cells were analyzed as a proxy for the pre-selection repertoire. TCRdb carries this immuneACCESS record with in-frame sequences only. Its versions omit some clonotypes, under half of them owing to an unresolved V gene in the studies checked, with the rest unexplained. That table furnishes V, J and clone size, whereas the DNA furnished D and trimming. Counted in this sample were 330,000 or so clones; around 20% of them appeared once. The top ten clonotypes cover under 0.055% of the sample.

A distance of 16 bases separates the germline ends of V and J, which lose 4 bases and 3 bases respectively. The CDR3 measures 15 amino acids from cysteine to phenylalanine. The sequence is cut down to CDR3 DNA, 45 bases in frame from base 1. CDR1 and CDR2, looked up from the germline V gene, are SGDLS and YYNGEE. A single peripheral blood draw of about 120 mL on average was collected from each donor into heparinised tubes. A BD FACSAria II was used to sort naive, central memory, regulatory and stem cell-like memory CD4+ T cells with a panel that included CD45RO, CCR7, CD25, CD127, CD95 and CD27. All sorted populations exceeded 95% purity. PBMCs were isolated right away by Lymphoprep density gradient centrifugation and were stained directly, without culture. Samples were stained and sorted in pairs, with one healthy donor and one patient per experiment, so that batch effects were minimized.

Source material: naive CD4+ T cells from blood. The sample's cell subset or site label is to be understood as: true naive CD4+ T cells. The clonotype comes from a woman aged 18 to 35 in good health. The chain is made from TRBV9 and TRBJ1-2; TRBD1 is a possible D gene, resting on 6 matching bases. The CDR3 reads CASSTSGGADYGYTF. The nucleotides read TGTGCCAGCAGCACTAGCGGGGGGGCCGACTATGGCTACACCTTC.